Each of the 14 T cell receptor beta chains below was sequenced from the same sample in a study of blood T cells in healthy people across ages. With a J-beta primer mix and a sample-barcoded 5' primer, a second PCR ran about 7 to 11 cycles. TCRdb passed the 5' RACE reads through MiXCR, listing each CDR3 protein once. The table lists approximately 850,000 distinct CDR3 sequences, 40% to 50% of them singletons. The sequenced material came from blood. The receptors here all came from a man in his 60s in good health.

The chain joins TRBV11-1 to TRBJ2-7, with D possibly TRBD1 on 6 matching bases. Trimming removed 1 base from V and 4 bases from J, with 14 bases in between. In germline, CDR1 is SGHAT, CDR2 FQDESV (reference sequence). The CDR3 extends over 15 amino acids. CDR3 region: CASSLGDTGYYEQYF. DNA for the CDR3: TGTGCCAGCAGCTTAGGAGACACAGGGTATTACGAGCAGTACTTC.

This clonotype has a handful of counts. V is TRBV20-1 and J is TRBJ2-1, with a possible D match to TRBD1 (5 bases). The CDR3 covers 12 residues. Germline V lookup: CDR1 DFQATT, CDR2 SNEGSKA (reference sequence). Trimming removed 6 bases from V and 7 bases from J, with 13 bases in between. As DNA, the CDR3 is TGCAGTGCCGTGGGGCAGATAAATGAGCAGTTCTTC. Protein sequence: CSAVGQINEQFF.

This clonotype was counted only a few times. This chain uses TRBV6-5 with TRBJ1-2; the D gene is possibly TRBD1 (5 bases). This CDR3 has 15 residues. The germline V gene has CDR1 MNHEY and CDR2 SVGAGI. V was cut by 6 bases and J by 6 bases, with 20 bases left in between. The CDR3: CASSYGRAGGDGYTF. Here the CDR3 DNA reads TGTGCCAGCAGCTATGGACGGGCCGGAGGGGATGGCTACACCTTC.

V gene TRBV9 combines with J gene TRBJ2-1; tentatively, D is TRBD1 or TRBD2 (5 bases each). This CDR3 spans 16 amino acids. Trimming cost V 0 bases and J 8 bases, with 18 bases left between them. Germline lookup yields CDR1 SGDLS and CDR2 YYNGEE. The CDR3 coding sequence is TGTGCCAGCAGCGTAGCTGAGGGGAGAGCCTCCGATGAGCAGTTCTTC. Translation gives CASSVAEGRASDEQFF.

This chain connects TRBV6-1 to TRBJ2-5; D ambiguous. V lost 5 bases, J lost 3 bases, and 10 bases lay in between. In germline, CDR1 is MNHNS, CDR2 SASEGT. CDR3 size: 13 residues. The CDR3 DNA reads TGTGCCAGCAGTCGGGCAGAAGAAGAGACCCAGTACTTC. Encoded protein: CASSRAEEETQYF.

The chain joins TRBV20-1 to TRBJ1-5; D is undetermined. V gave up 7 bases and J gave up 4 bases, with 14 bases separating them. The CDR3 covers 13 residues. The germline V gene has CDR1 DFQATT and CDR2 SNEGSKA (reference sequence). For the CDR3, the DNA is TGCAGTGAGCGACGGGGAGTGAATCAGCCCCAGCATTTT. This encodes CSERRGVNQPQHF.

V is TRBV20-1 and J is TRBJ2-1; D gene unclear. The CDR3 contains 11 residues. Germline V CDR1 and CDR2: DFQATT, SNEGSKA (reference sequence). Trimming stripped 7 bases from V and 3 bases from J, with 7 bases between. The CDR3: CSEEFYNEQFF. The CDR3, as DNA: TGCAGTGAAGAATTCTACAATGAGCAGTTCTTC.

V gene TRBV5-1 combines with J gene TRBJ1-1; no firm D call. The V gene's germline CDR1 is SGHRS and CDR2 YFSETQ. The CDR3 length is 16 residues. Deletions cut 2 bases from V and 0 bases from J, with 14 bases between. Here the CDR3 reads CASSLGSWVLNTEAFF. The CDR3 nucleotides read TGCGCCAGCAGCTTAGGGTCGTGGGTTTTGAACACTGAAGCTTTCTTT. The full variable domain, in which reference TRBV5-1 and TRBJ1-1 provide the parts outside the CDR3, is KAGVTQTPRYLIKTRGQQVTLSCSPISGHRSVSWYQQTPGQGLQFLFEYFSETQRNKGNFPGRFSGRQFSNSRSEMNVSTLELGDSALYLCASSLGSWVLNTEAFFGQGTRLTVV.

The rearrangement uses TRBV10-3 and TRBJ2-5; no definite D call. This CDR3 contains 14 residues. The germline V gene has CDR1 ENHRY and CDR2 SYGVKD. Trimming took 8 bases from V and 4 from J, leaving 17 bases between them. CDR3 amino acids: CAISWAEAGETQYF. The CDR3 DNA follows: TGTGCCATCTCGTGGGCCGAGGCCGGAGAGACCCAGTACTTC.

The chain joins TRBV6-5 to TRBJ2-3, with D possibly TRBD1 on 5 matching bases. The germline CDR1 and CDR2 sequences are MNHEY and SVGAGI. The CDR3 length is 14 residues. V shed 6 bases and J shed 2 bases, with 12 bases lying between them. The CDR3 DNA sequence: TGTGCCAGCAGCCAAAGACAGTACACAGATACGCAGTATTTT. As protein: CASSQRQYTDTQYF.

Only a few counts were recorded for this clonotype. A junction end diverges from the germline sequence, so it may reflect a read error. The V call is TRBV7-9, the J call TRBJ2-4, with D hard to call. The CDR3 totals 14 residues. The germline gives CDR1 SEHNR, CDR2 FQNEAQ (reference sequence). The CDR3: CASSSGLAKNIQYF. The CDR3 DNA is TGCGCCAGCAGCAGTGGGCTAGCCAAAAACATTCAGTACTTC.

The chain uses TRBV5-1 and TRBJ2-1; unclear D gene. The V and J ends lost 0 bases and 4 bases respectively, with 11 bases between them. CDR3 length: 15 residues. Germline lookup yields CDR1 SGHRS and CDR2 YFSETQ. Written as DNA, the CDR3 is TGCGCCAGCAGCTTGGCGGCAATAGCATACAATGAGCAGTTCTTC. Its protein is CASSLAAIAYNEQFF. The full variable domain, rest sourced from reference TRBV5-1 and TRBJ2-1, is KAGVTQTPRYLIKTRGQQVTLSCSPISGHRSVSWYQQTPGQGLQFLFEYFSETQRNKGNFPGRFSGRQFSNSRSEMNVSTLELGDSALYLCASSLAAIAYNEQFFGPGTRLTVL.

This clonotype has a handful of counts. This CDR3 reads CANRRPYGYTF. The DNA of the CDR3 is TGTGCCAACAGACGGCCATATGGCTACACCTTC. The chain has TRBV6-5 and TRBJ1-2; D call uncertain. The V gene lost 10 bases and the J gene lost 5 bases, with 11 bases spanning the gap. Germline CDR1 MNHEY, CDR2 SVGAGI. The CDR3 length is 11 residues.

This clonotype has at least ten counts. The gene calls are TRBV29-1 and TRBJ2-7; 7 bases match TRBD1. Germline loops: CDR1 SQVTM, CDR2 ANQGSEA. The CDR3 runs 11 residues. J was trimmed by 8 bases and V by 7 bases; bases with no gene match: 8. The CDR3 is CSAQGQTKQYF. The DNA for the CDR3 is TGCAGCGCACAGGGACAGACTAAGCAGTACTTC.